This is a list of T cell receptor beta chains from one sample in a study of cytomegalovirus exposure and HLA in healthy donors. Here immunoSEQ multiplex PCR was the method, and the copy in TCRdb shows in-frame clones only, minus some. The sample has about 200,000 clones; roughly 87% are singletons. The specimen was PBMCs. These receptor sequences come from a boy aged 2 to 10 in good health and CMV-seronegative. CDR3s include the opening cysteine and the closing phenylalanine or tryptophan. The order of the fields is V gene, J gene, clone size, D gene, CDR3 protein, CDR3 DNA. A D gene is named only where the DNA matches it firmly. For some rows the clone size is stated as once, few or many, or as a class when expanded; others skip it.

TRBV12-5	TRBJ1-1	.	.	CASRDKENTEAFF	TGTGCTAGTCGAGACAAGGAGAACACTGAAGCTTTCTTT
TRBV5-1	TRBJ2-3	.	TRBD2	CASSLATSGATDTQYF	TGCGCCAGCAGCTTGGCCACTAGCGGGGCCACAGATACGCAGTATTTT
TRBV28	TRBJ1-6	.	TRBD1	CATSRDRDYNSPLHF	TGTGCCACAAGCCGGGACAGGGACTATAATTCACCCCTCCACTTT
TRBV5-1	TRBJ1-3	few	TRBD1	CASSLSQGTGNTIYF	TGCGCCAGCAGCTTGTCACAGGGGACCGGAAACACCATATATTTT
TRBV19	TRBJ2-6	.	.	CASSAPGANVLTF	TGTGCCAGTTCCGCGCCTGGGGCCAACGTCCTGACTTTC
TRBV7-9	TRBJ2-1	.	TRBD1	CASSLRDRAYNEQFF	TGTGCCAGCAGCTTACGAGACAGGGCATACAATGAGCAGTTCTTC
TRBV28	TRBJ1-2	.	.	CASIQNGRGLYGYTF	TGTGCCAGCATCCAAAATGGGAGGGGTTTATATGGCTACACCTTC
TRBV5-1	TRBJ2-7	.	TRBD1	CASSFIGTGAIYEQYF	TGCGCCAGCAGCTTTATCGGGACAGGGGCAATCTACGAGCAGTACTTC
TRBV19	TRBJ1-5	.	.	CASSRGPGRDQPQHF	TGTGCCAGTAGTAGGGGCCCTGGGCGTGACCAGCCCCAGCATTTT
TRBV12-5	TRBJ2-7	.	.	CASDIRSKTYEQYF	TGTGCTAGTGACATCCGATCTAAGACATACGAGCAGTACTTC
TRBV28	TRBJ2-7	.	.	CATTRGTEQYF	TGTGCCACCACCCGCGGTACGGAGCAGTACTTC